This T cell receptor beta chain was identified during a study of tissue T cells after allogeneic stem cell transplantation. Across the study: Of the grafts for graft-versus-host disease patients, four were unmodified and three CD34-selected. Study-wide points: Few T cell clones were shared across patients, but motif clusters showed tissue-specific shared signatures.

The CDR3 length is 15 residues. The germline gives CDR1 SGHTA, CDR2 FQGNSA. V was shortened by 2 bases and J by 8 bases, with 16 bases between the two germline ends. About this clone: The antigen is unknown.

TCRdb's table, derived via immunoSEQ multiplex PCR, lists solely in-frame clones and lacks some. The table lists some 1,500 clones, 70% to 90% of them singletons. The TCR comes from a male patient aged 60 or older with steroid-refractory graft-versus-host disease after an allogeneic stem cell transplant. The T cells may partly be graft donor cells. The V gene is TRBV7-2, the J gene TRBJ2-1, with D tentatively TRBD1 (6 bases). Sequences were derived from liver tissue, sampled at autopsy. The CDR3, as DNA: TGTGCCAGCAGCTTATACCAGGGGCTTTCAGATGAGCAGTTCTTC. This codes for CASSLYQGLSDEQFF.